What follows describes a single TCR beta chain. Which antigen it targets is not known. No quality values exist for individual bases; no much larger clone is one base distant. The library was generated by the immunoSEQ multiplex PCR assay. TCRdb holds this immuneACCESS table with in-frame rearrangements only. Some clones are missing; in checked studies, unresolved V genes explain under half, and the rest has no known cause. Within this sample are around 100,000 clones, with approximately 95% of them counted one time only. The ten largest make up roughly 0.35% of the sample. The data were obtained in a study of technical replicates of blood from a few donors (dated by TCRdb to about 2017). From its cysteine to its phenylalanine, the CDR3 spans 17 amino acids. Solely the CDR3 DNA is kept, with 51 bases framed from the first base. Looking up the germline V gene yields CDR1 SGHVS and CDR2 FQNEAQ. Trimming removed 1 base from V and 7 bases from J; the gene matches leave 9 bases unexplained.

The chain joins TRBV7-8 to TRBJ2-1; the junction holds 11 bases that match TRBD2. This TCR was sampled from a human donor in good health. Sequenced input: T cells isolated from PBMCs. The DNA is as follows: TGTGCCAGCAGCTTAGTAAGTACGCTAGCGGGAGGTAATGAGCAGTTCTTC. Translated, it reads CASSLVSTLAGGNEQFF.